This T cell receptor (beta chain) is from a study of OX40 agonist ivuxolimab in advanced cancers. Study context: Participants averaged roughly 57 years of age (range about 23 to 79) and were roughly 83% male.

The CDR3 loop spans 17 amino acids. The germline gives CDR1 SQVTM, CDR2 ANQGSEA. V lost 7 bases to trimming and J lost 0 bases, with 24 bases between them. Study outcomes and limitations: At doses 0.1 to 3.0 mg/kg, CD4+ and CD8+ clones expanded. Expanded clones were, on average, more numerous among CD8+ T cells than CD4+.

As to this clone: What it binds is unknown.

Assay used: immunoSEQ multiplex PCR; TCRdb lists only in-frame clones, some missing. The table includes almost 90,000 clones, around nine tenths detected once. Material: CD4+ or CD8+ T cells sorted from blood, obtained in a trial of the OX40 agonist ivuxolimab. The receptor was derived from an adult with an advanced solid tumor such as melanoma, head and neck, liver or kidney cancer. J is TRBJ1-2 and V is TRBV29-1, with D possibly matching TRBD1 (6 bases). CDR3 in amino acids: CSAKTGAGTEANYGYTF. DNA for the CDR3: TGCAGCGCTAAGACAGGAGCCGGGACGGAAGCTAACTATGGCTACACCTTC.